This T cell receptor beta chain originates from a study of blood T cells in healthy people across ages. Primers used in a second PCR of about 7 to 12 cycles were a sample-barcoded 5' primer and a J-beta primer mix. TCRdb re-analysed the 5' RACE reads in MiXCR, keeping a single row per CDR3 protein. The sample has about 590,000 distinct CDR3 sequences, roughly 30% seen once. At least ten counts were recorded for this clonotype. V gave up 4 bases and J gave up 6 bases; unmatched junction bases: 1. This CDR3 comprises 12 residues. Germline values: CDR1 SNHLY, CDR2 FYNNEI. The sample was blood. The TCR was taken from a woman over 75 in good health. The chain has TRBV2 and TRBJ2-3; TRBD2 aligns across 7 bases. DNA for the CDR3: TGTGCCAGCAGTGGGCGGGGGGATACGCAGTATTTT. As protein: CASSGRGDTQYF.